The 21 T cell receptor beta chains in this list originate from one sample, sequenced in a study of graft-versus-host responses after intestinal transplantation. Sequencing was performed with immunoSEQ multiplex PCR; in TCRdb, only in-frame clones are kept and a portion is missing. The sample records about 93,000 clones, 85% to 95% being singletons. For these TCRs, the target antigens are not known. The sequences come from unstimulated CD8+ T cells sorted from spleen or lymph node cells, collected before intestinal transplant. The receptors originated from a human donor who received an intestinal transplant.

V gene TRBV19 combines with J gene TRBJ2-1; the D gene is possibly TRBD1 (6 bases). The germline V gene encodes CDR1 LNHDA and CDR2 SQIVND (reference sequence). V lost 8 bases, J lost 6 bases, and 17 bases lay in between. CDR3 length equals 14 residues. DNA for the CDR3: TGTGCCAGTTCGACAGGACATGGGGTCAATGAGCAGTTCTTC. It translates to CASSTGHGVNEQFF.

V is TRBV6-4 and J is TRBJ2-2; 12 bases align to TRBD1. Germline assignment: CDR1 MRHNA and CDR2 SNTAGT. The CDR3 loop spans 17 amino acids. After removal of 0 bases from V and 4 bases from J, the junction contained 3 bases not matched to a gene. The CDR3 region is CASSDSGGQGATGELFF. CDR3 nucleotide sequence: TGTGCCAGCAGTGACTCGGGGGGACAGGGGGCCACCGGGGAGCTGTTTTTT.

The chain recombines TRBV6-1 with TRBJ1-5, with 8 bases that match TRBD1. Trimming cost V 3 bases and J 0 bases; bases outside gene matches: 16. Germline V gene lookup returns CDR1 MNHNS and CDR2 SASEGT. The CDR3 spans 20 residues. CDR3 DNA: TGTGCCAGCAGTGACAGACAGGGGATTGTAGTCGGAAATAGCAATCAGCCCCAGCATTTT. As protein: CASSDRQGIVVGNSNQPQHF.

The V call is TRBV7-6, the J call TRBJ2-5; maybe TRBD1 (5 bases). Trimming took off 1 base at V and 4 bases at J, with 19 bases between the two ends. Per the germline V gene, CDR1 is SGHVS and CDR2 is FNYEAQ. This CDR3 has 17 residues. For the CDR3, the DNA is TGTGCCAGCAGCTTAGATCGGCCAGGGTCCATGGGAGAGACCCAGTACTTC. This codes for CASSLDRPGSMGETQYF.

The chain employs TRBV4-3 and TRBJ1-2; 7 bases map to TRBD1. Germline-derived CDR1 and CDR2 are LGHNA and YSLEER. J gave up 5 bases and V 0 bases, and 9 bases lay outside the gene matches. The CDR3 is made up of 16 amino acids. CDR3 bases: TGCGCCAGCAGCCAAGATAGGGGGCTTCCCCCTTATGGCTACACCTTC. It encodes CASSQDRGLPPYGYTF.

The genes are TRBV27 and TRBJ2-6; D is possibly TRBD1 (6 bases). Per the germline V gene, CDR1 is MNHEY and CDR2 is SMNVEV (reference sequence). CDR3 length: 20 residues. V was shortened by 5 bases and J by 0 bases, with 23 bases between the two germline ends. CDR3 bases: TGTGCCAGCAGTCTCACTCCCCCAGGGGTTATAGGCTCTGGGGCCAACGTCCTGACTTTC. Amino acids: CASSLTPPGVIGSGANVLTF.

CDR3 loop: CASSLAGRINYGYTF. In DNA, the CDR3 is TGTGCCAGCTCACTGGCGGGACGCATTAACTATGGCTACACCTTC. This chain links TRBV18 with TRBJ1-2, with a weak D call TRBD1 (5 bases). The CDR3 length is 15 residues. Trimming cost V 4 bases and J 1 base, with 13 bases left between them. The germline V gene has CDR1 KGHSH and CDR2 LQKENI.

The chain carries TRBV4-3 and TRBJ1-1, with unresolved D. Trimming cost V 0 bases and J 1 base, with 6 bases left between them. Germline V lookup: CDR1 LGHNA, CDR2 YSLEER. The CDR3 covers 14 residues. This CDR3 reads CASSQDAPNTEAFF. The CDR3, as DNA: TGCGCCAGCAGCCAAGATGCGCCGAACACTGAAGCTTTCTTT.

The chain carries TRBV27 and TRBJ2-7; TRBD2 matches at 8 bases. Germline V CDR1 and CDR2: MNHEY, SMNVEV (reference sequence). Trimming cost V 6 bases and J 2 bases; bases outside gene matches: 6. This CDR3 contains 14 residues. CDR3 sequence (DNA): TGTGCCAGCAGGCTAGCGGGCGCGCCCTACGAGCAGTACTTC. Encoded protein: CASRLAGAPYEQYF.

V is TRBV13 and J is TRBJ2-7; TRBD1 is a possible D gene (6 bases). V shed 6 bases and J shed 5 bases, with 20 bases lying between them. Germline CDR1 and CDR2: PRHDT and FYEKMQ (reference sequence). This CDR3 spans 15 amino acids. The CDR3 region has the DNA TGTGCCAGCAGGCGTAAATCACAGGGCCGGGACGAGCAGTACTTC. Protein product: CASRRKSQGRDEQYF.

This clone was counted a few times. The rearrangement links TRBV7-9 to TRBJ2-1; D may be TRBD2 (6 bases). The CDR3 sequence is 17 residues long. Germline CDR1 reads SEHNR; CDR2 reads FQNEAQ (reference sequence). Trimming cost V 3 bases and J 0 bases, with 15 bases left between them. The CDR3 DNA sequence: TGTGCCAGCAGCTTCACGGGACTTAGGAGCTCCTACAATGAGCAGTTCTTC. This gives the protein CASSFTGLRSSYNEQFF.

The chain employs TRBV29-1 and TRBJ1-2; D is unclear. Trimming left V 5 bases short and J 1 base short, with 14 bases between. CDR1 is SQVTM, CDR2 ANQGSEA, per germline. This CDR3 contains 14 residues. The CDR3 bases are TGCAGCGTTCCGGGTGAGAAAATTAACTATGGCTACACCTTC. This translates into CSVPGEKINYGYTF.

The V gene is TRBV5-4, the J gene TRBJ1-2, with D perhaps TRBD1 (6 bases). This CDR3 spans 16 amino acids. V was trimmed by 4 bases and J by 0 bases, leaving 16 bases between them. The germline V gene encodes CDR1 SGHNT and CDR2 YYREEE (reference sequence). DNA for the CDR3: TGTGCCAGCAGCGTACTCGGACAGATAGCTAACTATGGCTACACCTTC. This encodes CASSVLGQIANYGYTF.

The chain's CDR3 is CASSPGASPLYEQYF. The CDR3 DNA is TGTGCCAGTAGTCCAGGGGCCTCTCCCCTCTACGAGCAGTACTTC. This chain links TRBV19 with TRBJ2-7; maybe TRBD1 (6 bases). The germline V and J ends were trimmed by 5 bases and 3 bases, with 17 bases remaining between them. The CDR3 has 15 residues. CDR1 LNHDA and CDR2 SQIVND come from the germline V gene (reference sequence).

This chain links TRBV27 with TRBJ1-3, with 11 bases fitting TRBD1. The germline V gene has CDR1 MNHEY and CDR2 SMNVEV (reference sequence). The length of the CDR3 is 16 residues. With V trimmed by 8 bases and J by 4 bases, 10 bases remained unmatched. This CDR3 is CASSPGTGGIGNTIYF. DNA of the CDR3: TGTGCCAGCTCCCCGGGGACAGGGGGAATCGGAAACACCATATATTTT.

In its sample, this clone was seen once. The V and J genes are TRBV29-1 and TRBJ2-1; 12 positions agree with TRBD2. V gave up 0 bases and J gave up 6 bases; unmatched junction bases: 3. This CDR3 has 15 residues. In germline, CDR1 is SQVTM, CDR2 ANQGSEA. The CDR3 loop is CSVEETSGRVNEQFF. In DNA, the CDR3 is TGCAGCGTTGAAGAGACTAGCGGGAGAGTCAATGAGCAGTTCTTC.

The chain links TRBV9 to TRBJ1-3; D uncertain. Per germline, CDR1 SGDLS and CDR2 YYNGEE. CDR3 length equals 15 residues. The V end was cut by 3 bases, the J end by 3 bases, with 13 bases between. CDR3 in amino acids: CASSDRTENGNTIYF. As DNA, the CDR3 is TGTGCCAGCAGCGACCGGACTGAAAATGGAAACACCATATATTTT.

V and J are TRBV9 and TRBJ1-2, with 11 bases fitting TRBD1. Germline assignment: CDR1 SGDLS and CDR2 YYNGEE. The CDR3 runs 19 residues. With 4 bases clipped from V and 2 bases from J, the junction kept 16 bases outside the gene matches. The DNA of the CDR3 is TGTGCCAGCAGCACGGGGACAGGGGGATCCAATCTCCTAAACTATGGCTACACCTTC. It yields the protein CASSTGTGGSNLLNYGYTF.

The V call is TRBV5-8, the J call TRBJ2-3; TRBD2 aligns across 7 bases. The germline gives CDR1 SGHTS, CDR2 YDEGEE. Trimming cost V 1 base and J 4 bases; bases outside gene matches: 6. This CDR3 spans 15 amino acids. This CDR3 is CASSLFVGGADTQYF. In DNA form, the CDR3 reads TGTGCCAGCAGCTTGTTTGTGGGAGGGGCAGATACGCAGTATTTT.

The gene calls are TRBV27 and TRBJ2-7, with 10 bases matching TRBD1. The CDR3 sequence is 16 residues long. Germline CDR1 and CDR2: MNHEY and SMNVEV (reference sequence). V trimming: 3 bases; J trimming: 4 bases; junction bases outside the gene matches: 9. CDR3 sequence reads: CASSFIPGTGVYEQYF. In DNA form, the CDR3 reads TGTGCCAGCAGTTTTATTCCCGGGACAGGGGTTTACGAGCAGTACTTC.

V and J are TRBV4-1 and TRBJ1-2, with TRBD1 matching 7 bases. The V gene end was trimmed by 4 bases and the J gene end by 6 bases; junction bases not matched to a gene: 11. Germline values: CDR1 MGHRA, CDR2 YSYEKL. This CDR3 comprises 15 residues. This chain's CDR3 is CASSPKQGMVDGYTF. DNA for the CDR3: TGCGCCAGCAGCCCTAAACAGGGGATGGTGGATGGCTACACCTTC.